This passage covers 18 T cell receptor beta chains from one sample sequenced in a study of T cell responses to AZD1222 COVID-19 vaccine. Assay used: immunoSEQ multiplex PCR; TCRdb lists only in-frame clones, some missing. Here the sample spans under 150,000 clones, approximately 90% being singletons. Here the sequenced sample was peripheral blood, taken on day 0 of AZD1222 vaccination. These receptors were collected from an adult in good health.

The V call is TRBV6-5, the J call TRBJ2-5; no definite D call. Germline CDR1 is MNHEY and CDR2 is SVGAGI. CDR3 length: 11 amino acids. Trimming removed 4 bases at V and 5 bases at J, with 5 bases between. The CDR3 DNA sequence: TGTGCCAGCAGTTTGAGTGAGACCCAGTACTTC. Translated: CASSLSETQYF.

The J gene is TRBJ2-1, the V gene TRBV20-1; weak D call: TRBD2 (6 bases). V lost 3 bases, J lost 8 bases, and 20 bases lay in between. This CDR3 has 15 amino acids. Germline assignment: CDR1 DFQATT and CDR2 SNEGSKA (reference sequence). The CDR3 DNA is TGCAGTGCTAGTGGCGGGGCTAGCCTTAACGATGAGCAGTTCTTC. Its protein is CSASGGASLNDEQFF.

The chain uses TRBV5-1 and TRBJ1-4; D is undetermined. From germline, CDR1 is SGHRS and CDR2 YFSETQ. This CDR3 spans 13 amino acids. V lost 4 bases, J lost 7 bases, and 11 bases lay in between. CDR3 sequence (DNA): TGCGCCAGCAGCCCAGGAGGCGGTGAAAAACTGTTTTTT. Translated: CASSPGGGEKLFF.

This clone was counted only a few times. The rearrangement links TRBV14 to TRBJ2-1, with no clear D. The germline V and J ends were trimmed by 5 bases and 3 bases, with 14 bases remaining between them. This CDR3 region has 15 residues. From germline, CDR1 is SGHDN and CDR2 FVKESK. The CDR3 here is CASSDTGLDYNEQFF. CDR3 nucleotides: TGTGCCAGCAGCGATACGGGCCTCGACTACAATGAGCAGTTCTTC.

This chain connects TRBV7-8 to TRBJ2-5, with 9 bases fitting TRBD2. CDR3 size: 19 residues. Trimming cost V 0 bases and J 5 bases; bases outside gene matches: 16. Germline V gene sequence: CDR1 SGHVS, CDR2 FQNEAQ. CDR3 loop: CASSLAGGGGGAFWETQYF. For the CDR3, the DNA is TGTGCCAGCAGCTTAGCGGGAGGAGGCGGGGGGGCCTTCTGGGAGACCCAGTACTTC.

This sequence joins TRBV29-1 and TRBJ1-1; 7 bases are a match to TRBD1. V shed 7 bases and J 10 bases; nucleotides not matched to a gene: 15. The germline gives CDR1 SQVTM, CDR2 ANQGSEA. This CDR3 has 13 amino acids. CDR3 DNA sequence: TGCAGCGCCGGGACAGCCTTTTCTGGGGGAGCTTTCTTT. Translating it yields CSAGTAFSGGAFF.

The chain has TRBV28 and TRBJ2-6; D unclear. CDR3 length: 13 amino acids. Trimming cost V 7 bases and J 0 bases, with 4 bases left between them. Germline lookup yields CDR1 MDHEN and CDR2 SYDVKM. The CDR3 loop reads CASTYSGANVLTF. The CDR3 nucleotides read TGTGCCAGCACCTACTCTGGGGCCAACGTCCTGACTTTC.

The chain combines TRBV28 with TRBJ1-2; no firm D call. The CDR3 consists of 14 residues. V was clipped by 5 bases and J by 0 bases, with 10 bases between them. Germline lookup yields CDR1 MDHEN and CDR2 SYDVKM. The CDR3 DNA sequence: TGTGCCAGCAGTCTAACAGTGGCTAACTATGGCTACACCTTC. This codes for CASSLTVANYGYTF.

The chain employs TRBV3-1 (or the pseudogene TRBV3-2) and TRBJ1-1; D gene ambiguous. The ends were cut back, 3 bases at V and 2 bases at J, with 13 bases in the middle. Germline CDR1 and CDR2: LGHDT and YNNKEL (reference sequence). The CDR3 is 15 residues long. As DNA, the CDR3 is TGTGCCAGCAGCCAGCCCGGACGGGTAAACACTGAAGCTTTCTTT. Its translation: CASSQPGRVNTEAFF.

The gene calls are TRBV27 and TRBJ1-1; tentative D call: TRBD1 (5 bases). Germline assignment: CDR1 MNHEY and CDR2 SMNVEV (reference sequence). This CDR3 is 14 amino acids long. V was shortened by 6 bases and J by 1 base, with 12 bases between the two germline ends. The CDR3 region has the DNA TGTGCCAGCAGGCCGCTCGGACAGAACACTGAAGCTTTCTTT. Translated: CASRPLGQNTEAFF.

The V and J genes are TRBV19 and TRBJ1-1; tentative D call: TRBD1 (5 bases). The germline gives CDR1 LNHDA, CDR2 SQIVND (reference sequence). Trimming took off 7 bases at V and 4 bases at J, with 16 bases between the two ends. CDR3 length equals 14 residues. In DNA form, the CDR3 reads TGTGCCAGTACCCGGGGGGGACGAGGCACTGAAGCTTTCTTT. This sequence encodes CASTRGGRGTEAFF.

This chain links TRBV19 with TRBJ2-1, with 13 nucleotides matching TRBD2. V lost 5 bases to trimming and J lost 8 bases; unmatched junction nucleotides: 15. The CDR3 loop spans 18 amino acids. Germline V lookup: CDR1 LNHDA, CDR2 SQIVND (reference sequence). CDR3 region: CASSVGLAGTLFGDEQFF. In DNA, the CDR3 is TGTGCCAGTAGTGTGGGACTAGCGGGAACCCTCTTCGGCGATGAGCAGTTCTTC.

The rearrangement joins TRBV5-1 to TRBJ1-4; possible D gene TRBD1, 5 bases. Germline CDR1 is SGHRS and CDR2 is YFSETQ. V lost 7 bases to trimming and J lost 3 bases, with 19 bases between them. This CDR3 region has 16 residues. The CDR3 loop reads CASDVGPGRPNEKLFF. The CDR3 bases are TGCGCCAGCGACGTGGGACCAGGGAGGCCTAATGAAAAACTGTTTTTT.

CDR3 region: CASSSPSYSDYEQYF. The DNA of the CDR3 is TGTGCCAGCAGCTCACCCAGTTACAGTGACTACGAGCAGTACTTC. The rearrangement uses TRBV5-4 and TRBJ2-7; D gene unclear. This CDR3 has 15 amino acids. Germline V CDR1 and CDR2: SGHNT, YYREEE (reference sequence). Trimming cost V 3 bases and J 3 bases, with 16 bases left between them.

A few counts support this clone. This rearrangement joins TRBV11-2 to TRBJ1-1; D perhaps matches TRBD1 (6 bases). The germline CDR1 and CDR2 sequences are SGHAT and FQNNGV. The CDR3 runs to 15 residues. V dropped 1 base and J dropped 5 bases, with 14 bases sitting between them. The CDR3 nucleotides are TGTGCCAGCAGCTTAGCCCCCAGGGGTGGAACTGAAGCTTTCTTT. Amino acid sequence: CASSLAPRGGTEAFF.

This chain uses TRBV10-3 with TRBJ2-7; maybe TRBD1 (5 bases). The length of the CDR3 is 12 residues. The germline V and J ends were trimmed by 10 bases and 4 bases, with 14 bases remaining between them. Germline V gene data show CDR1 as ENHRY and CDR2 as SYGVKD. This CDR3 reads CATQGDGYEQYF. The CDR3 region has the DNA TGTGCCACCCAGGGCGACGGATACGAGCAGTACTTC.

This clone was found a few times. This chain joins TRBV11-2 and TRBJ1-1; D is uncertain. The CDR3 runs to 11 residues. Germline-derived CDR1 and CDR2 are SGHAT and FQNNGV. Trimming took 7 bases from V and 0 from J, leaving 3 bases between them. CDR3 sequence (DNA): TGTGCCAGCACCTTGAACACTGAAGCTTTCTTT. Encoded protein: CASTLNTEAFF.

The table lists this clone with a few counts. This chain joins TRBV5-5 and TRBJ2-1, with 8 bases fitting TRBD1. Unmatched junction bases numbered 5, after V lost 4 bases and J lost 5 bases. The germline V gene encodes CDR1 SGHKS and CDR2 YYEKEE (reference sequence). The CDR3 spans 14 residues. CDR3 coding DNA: TGTGCCAGCAGCCGACAGGGGACCAACAATGAGCAGTTCTTC. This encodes CASSRQGTNNEQFF.